This T cell receptor beta chain was captured in a study of T cell changes during pregnancy in multiple sclerosis. Sequenced by immunoSEQ multiplex PCR; TCRdb stores in-frame clones only, minus some. The sample lists approximately 30,000 clones, over 80% occurring once. A single count supports this clone. The V gene's germline CDR1 is SGHTA and CDR2 FQGTGA. Trimming cost V 4 bases and J 8 bases; bases outside gene matches: 9. The CDR3 sequence is 14 residues long. The V call is TRBV7-3, the J call TRBJ1-2, with 8 bases matching TRBD1. The receptor's source is a female donor with multiple sclerosis, enrolled in a pregnancy study. Sample: CD8+ T cells from peripheral blood mononuclear cells, taken in the first trimester of pregnancy. CDR3 region: CASSSQGEAAGYTF. DNA of the CDR3: TGTGCCAGCAGCTCACAGGGGGAGGCGGCGGGCTACACCTTC.